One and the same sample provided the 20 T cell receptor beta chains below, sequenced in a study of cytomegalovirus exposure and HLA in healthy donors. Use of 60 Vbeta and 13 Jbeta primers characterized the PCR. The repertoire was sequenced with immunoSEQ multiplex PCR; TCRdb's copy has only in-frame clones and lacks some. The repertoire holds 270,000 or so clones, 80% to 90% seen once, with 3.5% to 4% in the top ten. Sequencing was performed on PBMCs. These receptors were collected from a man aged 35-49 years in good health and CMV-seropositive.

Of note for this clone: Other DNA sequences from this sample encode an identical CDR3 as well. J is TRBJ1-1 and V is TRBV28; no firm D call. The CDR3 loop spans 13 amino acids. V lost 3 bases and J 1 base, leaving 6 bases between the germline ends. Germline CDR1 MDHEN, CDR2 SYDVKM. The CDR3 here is CASSFRRNTEAFF. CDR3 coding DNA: TGTGCCAGCAGTTTCAGGCGGAACACTGAAGCTTTCTTT.

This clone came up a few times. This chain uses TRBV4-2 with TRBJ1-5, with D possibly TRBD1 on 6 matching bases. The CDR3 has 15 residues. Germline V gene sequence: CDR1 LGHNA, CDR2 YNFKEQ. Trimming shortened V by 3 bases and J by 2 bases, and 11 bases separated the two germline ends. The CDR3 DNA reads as TGTGCCAGCAGCCAGGGAGGGGGGGGCAATCAGCCCCAGCATTTT. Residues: CASSQGGGGNQPQHF.

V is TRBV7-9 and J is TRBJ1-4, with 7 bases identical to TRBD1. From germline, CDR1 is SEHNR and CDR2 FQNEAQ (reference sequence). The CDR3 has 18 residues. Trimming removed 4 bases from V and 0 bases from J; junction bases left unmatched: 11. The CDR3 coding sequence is TGTGCCAGCAGCTCCGGTGGGACAGAACCTACAACTAATGAAAAACTGTTTTTT. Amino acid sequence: CASSSGGTEPTTNEKLFF.

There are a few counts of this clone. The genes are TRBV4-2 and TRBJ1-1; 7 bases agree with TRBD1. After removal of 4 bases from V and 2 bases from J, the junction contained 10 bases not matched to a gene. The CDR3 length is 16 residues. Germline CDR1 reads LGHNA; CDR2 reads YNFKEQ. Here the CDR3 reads CASSPRRGQENTEAFF. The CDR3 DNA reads TGTGCCAGCAGCCCGCGGAGAGGACAGGAAAACACTGAAGCTTTCTTT.

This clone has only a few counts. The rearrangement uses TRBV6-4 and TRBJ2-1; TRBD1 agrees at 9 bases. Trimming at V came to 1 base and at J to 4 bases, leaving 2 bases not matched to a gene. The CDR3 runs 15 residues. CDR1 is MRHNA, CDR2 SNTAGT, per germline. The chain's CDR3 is CASSDYGTGYNEQFF. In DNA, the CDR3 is TGTGCCAGCAGTGACTACGGGACAGGGTACAATGAGCAGTTCTTC.

In nucleotides, the CDR3 is TGTGCCAGCACGACAGGAGCTAACTATGGCTACACCTTC. Its translation is CASTTGANYGYTF. The chain carries TRBV7-9 and TRBJ1-2; D perhaps matches TRBD1 (6 bases). Germline values: CDR1 SEHNR, CDR2 FQNEAQ (reference sequence). The V end was cut by 7 bases, the J end by 0 bases, with 9 bases between. The length of the CDR3 is 13 residues.

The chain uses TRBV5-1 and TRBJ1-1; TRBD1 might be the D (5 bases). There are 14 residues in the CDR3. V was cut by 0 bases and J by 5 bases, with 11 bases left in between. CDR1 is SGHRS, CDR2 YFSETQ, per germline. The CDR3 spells CASSLVGQGTEAFF. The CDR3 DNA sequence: TGCGCCAGCAGCTTGGTGGGCCAGGGAACTGAAGCTTTCTTT.

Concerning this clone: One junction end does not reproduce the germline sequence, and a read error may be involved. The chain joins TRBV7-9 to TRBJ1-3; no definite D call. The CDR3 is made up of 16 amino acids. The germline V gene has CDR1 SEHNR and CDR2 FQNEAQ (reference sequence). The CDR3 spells CSSSPWAGGDLNTIYF. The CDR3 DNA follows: TGTTCCAGCAGCCCCTGGGCGGGCGGGGATCTTAACACCATATATTTT.

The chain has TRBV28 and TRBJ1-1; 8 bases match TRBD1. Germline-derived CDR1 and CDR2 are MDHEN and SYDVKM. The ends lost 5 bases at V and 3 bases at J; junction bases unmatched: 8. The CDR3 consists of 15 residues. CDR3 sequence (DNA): TGTGCCAGCAGTCACCGGTTGACAGGGGACACTGAAGCTTTCTTT. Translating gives CASSHRLTGDTEAFF. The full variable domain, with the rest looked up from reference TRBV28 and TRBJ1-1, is DVKVTQSSRYLVKRTGEKVFLECVQDMDHENMFWYRQDPGLGLRLIYFSYDVKMKEKGDIPEGYSVSREKKERFSLILESASTNQTSMYLCASSHRLTGDTEAFFGQGTRLTVV.

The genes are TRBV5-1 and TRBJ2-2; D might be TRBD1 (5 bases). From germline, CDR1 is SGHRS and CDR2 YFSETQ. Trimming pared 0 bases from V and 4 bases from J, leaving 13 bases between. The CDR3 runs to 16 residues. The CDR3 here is CASSLDPGRGTGELFF. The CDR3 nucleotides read TGCGCCAGCAGCTTGGATCCAGGGCGAGGCACCGGGGAGCTGTTTTTT.

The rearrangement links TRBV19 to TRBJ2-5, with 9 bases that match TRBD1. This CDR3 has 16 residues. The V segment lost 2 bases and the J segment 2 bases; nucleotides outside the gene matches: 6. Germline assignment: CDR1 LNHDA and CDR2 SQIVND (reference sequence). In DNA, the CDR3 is TGTGCCAGTAGTATAATGGGAGGGACAGGGCAAGAGACCCAGTACTTC. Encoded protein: CASSIMGGTGQETQYF.

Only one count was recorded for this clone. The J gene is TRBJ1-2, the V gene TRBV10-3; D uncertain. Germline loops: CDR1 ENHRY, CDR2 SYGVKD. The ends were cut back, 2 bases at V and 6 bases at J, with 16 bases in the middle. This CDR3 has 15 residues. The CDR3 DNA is TGTGCCATCAGTGAGATGGGTCCGGGGATGAATGGCTACACCTTC. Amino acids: CAISEMGPGMNGYTF.

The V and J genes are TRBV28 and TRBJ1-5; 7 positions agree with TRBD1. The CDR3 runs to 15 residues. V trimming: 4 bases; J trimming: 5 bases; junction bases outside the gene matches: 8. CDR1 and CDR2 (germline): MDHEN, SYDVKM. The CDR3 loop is CASSSYRGGYQPQHF. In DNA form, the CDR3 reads TGTGCCAGCAGTTCGTACAGGGGAGGCTATCAGCCCCAGCATTTT.

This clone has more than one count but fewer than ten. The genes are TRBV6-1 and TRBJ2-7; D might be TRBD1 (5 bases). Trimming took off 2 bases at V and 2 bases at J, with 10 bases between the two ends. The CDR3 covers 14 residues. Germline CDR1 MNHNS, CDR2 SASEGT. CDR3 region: CASSETQGPYEQYF. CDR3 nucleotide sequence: TGTGCCAGCAGTGAAACGCAGGGTCCCTACGAGCAGTACTTC.

The CDR3 DNA follows: TGTGCCAGCAGCCACGGGGTTACAGGGCTTGGAGAAAAACTGTTTTTT. The encoded protein is CASSHGVTGLGEKLFF. This chain joins TRBV13 and TRBJ1-4; the D gene is possibly TRBD1 (6 bases). The CDR3 sequence is 16 residues long. The V gene's germline CDR1 is PRHDT and CDR2 FYEKMQ (reference sequence). V was trimmed by 5 bases and J by 8 bases, leaving 21 bases between them.

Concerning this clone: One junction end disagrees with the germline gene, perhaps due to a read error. CDR3 loop: CASREGGPGTEAFF. The CDR3 nucleotides are TGTGCCAGCAGGGAAGGGGGCCCAGGCACTGAAGCTTTCTTT. V is TRBV2 and J is TRBJ1-1; 7 positions match TRBD1. This CDR3 is built from 14 residues. In germline, CDR1 is SNHLY, CDR2 FYNNEI.

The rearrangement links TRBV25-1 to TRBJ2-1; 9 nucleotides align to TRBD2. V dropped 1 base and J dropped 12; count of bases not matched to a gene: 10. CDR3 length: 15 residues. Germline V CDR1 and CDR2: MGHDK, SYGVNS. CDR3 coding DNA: TGTGCCAGCAGTGAATCGGAGACTAGCGGAGGGGGGCAGTTCTTC. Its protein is CASSESETSGGGQFF.

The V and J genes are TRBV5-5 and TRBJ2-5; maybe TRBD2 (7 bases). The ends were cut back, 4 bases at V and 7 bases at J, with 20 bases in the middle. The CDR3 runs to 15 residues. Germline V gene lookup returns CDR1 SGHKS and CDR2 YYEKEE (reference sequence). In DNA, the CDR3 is TGTGCCAGCAGCACCTTACAGGGAGGGCAGGGGACCCAGTACTTC. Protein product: CASSTLQGGQGTQYF.

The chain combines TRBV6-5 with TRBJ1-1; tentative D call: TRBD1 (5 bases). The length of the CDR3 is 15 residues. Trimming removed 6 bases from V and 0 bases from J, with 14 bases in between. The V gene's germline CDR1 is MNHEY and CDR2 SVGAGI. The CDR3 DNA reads TGTGCCAGCAGGGGGGGAAGCAGCCTGAACACTGAAGCTTTCTTT. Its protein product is CASRGGSSLNTEAFF.

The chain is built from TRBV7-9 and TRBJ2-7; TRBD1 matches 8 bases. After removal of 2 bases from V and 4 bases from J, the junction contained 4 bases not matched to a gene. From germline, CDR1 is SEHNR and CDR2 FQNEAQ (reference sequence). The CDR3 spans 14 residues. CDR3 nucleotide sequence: TGTGCCAGCAGCTTAACCAACAGGGGGTACGAGCAGTACTTC. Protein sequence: CASSLTNRGYEQYF.